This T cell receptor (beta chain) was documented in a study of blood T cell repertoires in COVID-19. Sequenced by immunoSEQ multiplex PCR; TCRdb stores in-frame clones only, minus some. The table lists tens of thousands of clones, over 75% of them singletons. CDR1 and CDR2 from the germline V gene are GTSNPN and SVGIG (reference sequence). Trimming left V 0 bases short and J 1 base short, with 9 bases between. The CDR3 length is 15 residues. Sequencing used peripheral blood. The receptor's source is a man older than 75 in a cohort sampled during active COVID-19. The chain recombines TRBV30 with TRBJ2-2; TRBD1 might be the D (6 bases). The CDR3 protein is CAWSVQTGNTGELFF. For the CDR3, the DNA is TGTGCCTGGAGTGTACAGACAGGGAACACCGGGGAGCTGTTTTTT.